The clone carrying this T cell receptor beta chain is judged large (0.1 to 1%). What it recognizes is unknown. TCRdb itself ran the 5' RACE reads through MiXCR, one entry per CDR3 protein. This sample has approximately 8,900 distinct CDR3 sequences, with around a quarter found just once. Purified naive CD4+ T cells were depleted of CD25+ Tregs. General observations from the study: Tumor Treg TCRs overlapped most with tumor naive CD4+ cells. The TCR gene usage of tumor memory CD4+ T cells clustered together with blood and lymph node memory CD4+ cells and with lymph node naive CD4+ cells.

V lost 2 bases to trimming and J lost 1 base, with 8 bases between them. CDR3 length: 14 amino acids. Germline CDR1 and CDR2: LNHNV and YYDKDF (reference sequence). The TCR comes from a female donor with breast cancer. The specimen sequenced was naive CD4+ T cells sorted from a lymph node. Subset specified: naive CD4+ T cells, CD4+CD45RA+CD25-. The rearrangement uses TRBV15 and TRBJ1-1; D not certain. In nucleotides, the CDR3 is TGTGCCACCAGCAGACAATCGCGGAACACTGAAGCTTTCTTT. As protein: CATSRQSRNTEAFF.